The following is a T cell receptor beta chain sequence with its context. What it binds is unknown. This CDR3 has 13 residues. Germline CDR1 is MNHEY and CDR2 is SVGAGI. Unmatched junction bases numbered 3, after V lost 7 bases and J lost 7 bases. Amplification used 60 Vbeta primers and 13 Jbeta primers. Measured with immunoSEQ multiplex PCR; TCRdb has only the in-frame clones, and not every one. Among some 44,000 clones listed, around 87% were seen once. This sample stems from a study of cytomegalovirus exposure and HLA in healthy donors. The study, taken as a whole, reports: Cytomegalovirus association was assigned to 150 to 200 TCR beta chains.

The receptor was derived from a woman aged 40 to 49 in good health and CMV-seropositive. The J gene is TRBJ1-4, the V gene TRBV6-5; 10 positions agree with TRBD1. Sequencing used PBMCs. In DNA, the CDR3 is TGTGCCAGCAACCGGGACAGGGGTGAAAAACTGTTTTTT. Translation: CASNRDRGEKLFF.